This TCR beta chain comes out of a study of shared T cell receptors in the human thymus. Method: immunoSEQ multiplex PCR; TCRdb's copy keeps in-frame clones and lacks some. The table records 630,000 or so clones, around 87% of them present only once. The trim removed 0 bases at V and 2 bases at J, leaving 5 bases unmatched. The CDR3 contains 17 residues. CDR1 and CDR2 (germline): LGHNA, YSLEER. The same data also went into a second study, on human thymus T cells. That paper adds: Thymus tissue was removed during corrective cardiac surgery. Related studies found that unrelated individuals share highly overlapping thymic repertoires.

V and J are TRBV4-3 and TRBJ2-2; 8 nucleotides line up with TRBD2. Material for sequencing was thymocytes. This clonotype was obtained from a boy under two years old with a congenital heart defect. The CDR3 DNA is TGCGCCAGCAGCCAAGAGTTACTAGCGGAAAACACCGGGGAGCTGTTTTTT. It is translated as CASSQELLAENTGELFF.